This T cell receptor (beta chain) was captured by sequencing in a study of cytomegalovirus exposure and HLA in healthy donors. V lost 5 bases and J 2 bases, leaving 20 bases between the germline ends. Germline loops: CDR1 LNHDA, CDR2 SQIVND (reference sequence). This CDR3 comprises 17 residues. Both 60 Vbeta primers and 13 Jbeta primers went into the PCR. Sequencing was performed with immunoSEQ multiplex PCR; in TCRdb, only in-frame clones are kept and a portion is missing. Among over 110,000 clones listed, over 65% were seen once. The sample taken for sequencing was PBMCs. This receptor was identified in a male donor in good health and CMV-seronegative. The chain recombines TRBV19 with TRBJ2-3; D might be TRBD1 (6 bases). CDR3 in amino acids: CASSVATGPRFTDTQYF. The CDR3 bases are TGTGCCAGTAGTGTGGCGACAGGCCCGCGTTTCACAGATACGCAGTATTTT.